A few counts support the clone carrying this T cell receptor beta chain. What it binds is unknown. This entry belongs to a study of T cells in Graves' hyperthyroidism and ophthalmopathy. Looking at the study overall: Before treatment of any kind, peripheral blood was taken at initial diagnosis. Findings of the study overall: Most thyroid clonotypes expanded above 0.001 appeared in blood too. Ophthalmopathy cases were set apart from stable hyperthyroidism by a 13 V-J model.

V lost 0 bases and J lost 7; bases outside the gene matches: 15. CDR1 and CDR2 from the germline V gene are SGDLS and YYNGEE. This CDR3 comprises 19 residues. RNA transcripts served as the template for amplifying TCR beta CDR3 regions. The primer set for the first-round RT-PCR of the TCR CDR3 was HTBI. TCRdb re-analysed the multiplex PCR reads in MiXCR, keeping a single row per CDR3 protein. The sample contains about 600,000 distinct CDR3 sequences, about a sixth of which appear only once. Together with thyroid ultrasound, orbital computed tomography, serum thyroxine and TRAb, clinical symptoms were used for diagnoses.

The clonotype was recovered from a woman aged 40 to 50 with Graves' ophthalmopathy. The gene calls are TRBV9 and TRBJ2-2; 10 bases agree with TRBD2. Sequenced: blood. CDR3 coding DNA: TGTGCCAGCAGCGTAGCTTTAGACCCTAGCGGGAGTTACATCGGGGAGCTGTTTTTT. Its protein product is CASSVALDPSGSYIGELFF. Supplemented by reference TRBV9 and TRBJ2-2, the full variable domain reads DSGVTQTPKHLITATGQRVTLRCSPRSGDLSVYWYQQSLDQGLQFLIQYYNGEERAKGNILERFSAQQFPDLHSELNLSSLELGDSALYFCASSVALDPSGSYIGELFFGEGSRLTVL.